The 8 T cell receptor beta chains below were found in one sample sequenced in a study of OX40 agonist ivuxolimab in advanced cancers. Data came from immunoSEQ multiplex PCR; TCRdb stores just in-frame clones and leaves some out. The table shows tens of thousands of clones, with about 87% occurring only once. This specimen was CD4+ or CD8+ T cells sorted from blood, taken in a trial of the OX40 agonist ivuxolimab. These TCRs come from an adult with an advanced solid tumor such as melanoma, head and neck, liver or kidney cancer.

CDR3 residues: CASSPREGSEAFF. CDR3 coding DNA: TGCGCCAGCAGCCCCCGGGAGGGCTCTGAAGCTTTCTTT. This chain links TRBV5-1 with TRBJ1-1; D unresolved. Germline V gene sequence: CDR1 SGHRS, CDR2 YFSETQ. Trimming left V 4 bases short and J 6 bases short, with 13 bases between. This CDR3 has 13 residues.

The chain has TRBV11-3 and TRBJ2-1, with D unresolved. The CDR3 is 14 residues long. Germline V CDR1 and CDR2: SGHNT, YENEEA. Trimming took 0 bases from V and 10 from J, leaving 13 bases between them. In DNA form, the CDR3 reads TGTGCCAGCAGCTTAGAACGTTGGGCAGCGGAGCAGTTCTTC. It codes for CASSLERWAAEQFF.

The J gene is TRBJ1-2, the V gene TRBV30; possible D gene TRBD1, 6 bases. CDR3 length: 13 amino acids. The V end was cut by 4 bases, the J end by 8 bases, with 17 bases between. Germline CDR1 and CDR2: GTSNPN and SVGIG (reference sequence). The CDR3: CAWTEQGVGGYTF. CDR3 sequence (DNA): TGTGCCTGGACCGAACAGGGAGTCGGGGGCTACACCTTC.

This sequence joins TRBV7-9 and TRBJ1-2, with a possible D match to TRBD1 (6 bases). Germline assignment: CDR1 SEHNR and CDR2 FQNEAQ (reference sequence). V dropped 5 bases and J dropped 7 bases, with 17 bases sitting between them. The CDR3 covers 14 residues. The CDR3 loop is CASSREGGSGGYTF. CDR3 sequence (DNA): TGTGCCAGCAGCAGAGAGGGGGGTTCGGGTGGCTACACCTTC.

This rearrangement joins TRBV28 to TRBJ2-1; D call uncertain. V gave up 10 bases and J gave up 13 bases, with 20 bases separating them. Germline CDR1 MDHEN, CDR2 SYDVKM. This CDR3 comprises 12 residues. CDR3: CAIYQTGPNQFF. The CDR3 DNA is TGTGCCATCTATCAGACCGGACCGAACCAGTTCTTC.

J is TRBJ2-5 and V is TRBV5-4; D perhaps matches TRBD2 (7 bases). Germline assignment: CDR1 SGHNT and CDR2 YYREEE (reference sequence). This CDR3 has 15 residues. Trimming removed 2 bases from V and 5 bases from J, with 16 bases in between. CDR3 residues: CASSLRTGGPETQYF. As DNA, the CDR3 is TGTGCCAGCAGCTTACGAACGGGGGGCCCGGAGACCCAGTACTTC.

The chain couples TRBV5-1 to TRBJ2-1; maybe TRBD2 (6 bases). Germline-derived CDR1 and CDR2 are SGHRS and YFSETQ. Trimming left V 0 bases short and J 2 bases short, with 9 bases between. This CDR3 comprises 15 residues. The CDR3 nucleotides are TGCGCCAGCAGCTTGGTACTAGCTCCCTACAATGAGCAGTTCTTC. Protein sequence: CASSLVLAPYNEQFF.

This chain uses TRBV6-5 with TRBJ1-5, with TRBD1 identical over 9 bases. The J segment lost 3 bases and the V segment lost 10 bases, leaving 4 bases of the junction unmatched. Germline assignment: CDR1 MNHEY and CDR2 SVGAGI. The CDR3 is 13 amino acids. The CDR3 protein is CATGQGFNQPQHF. The CDR3 DNA reads as TGTGCCACCGGACAGGGGTTCAATCAGCCCCAGCATTTT.